This TCR beta chain was obtained from a study of memory CD4+ T cells and cytomegalovirus serostatus. In the study overall: This sample comes from healthy Belgian adults, several CMV seropositive, approximately 22 seronegative.

Study-level points and caveats: Repertoires predicted CMV serostatus with median bootstrapped AUC of 0.95.

The germline CDR1 and CDR2 sequences are KGHSH and LQKENI. The V end was cut by 7 bases, the J end by 0 bases, with 12 bases between. The CDR3 consists of 14 residues. As processed by the authors: Out-of-frame sequences were removed, leaving 2 million to 2.5 million distinct TCRbeta sequences. Generated by immunoSEQ multiplex PCR, the TCRdb table keeps only in-frame clones and is missing some. V and J calls and clone size follow that table, whereas D and trimming were derived from the DNA. The sample has approximately 49,000 clones, 60% to 80% seen once. The sort gate was single viable CD3+CD4+CD8-CD45RO+ cells for memory CD4+ T cells. Serum IgG to CMV pp150, pp28, p38 and p52 defined serostatus. With regard to this clone: What it binds is not known.

The chain combines TRBV18 with TRBJ2-5, with D perhaps matching TRBD1 (6 bases). The clonotype was recovered from an adult in good health and CMV-seronegative. The sample taken for sequencing was memory CD4+ T cells from blood. CDR3 sequence (DNA): TGTGCCAGCTTCCTACAGGGATACCAAGAGACCCAGTACTTC. This codes for CASFLQGYQETQYF.